The rows below give T cell receptor beta chains drawn from one sample of a study of cytomegalovirus exposure and HLA in healthy donors. The repertoire was sequenced with immunoSEQ multiplex PCR; TCRdb's copy has only in-frame clones and lacks some. The table includes tens of thousands of clones, 78% detected once. Sequenced sample: PBMCs. Receptor source: a male donor in good health and CMV-seropositive. Each CDR3 is given with its conserved first and last residue. D genes are given only for firm matches. Clone sizes are given selectively: once, few, many, or a class where the clone is expanded.

TRBV9,.,.,TRBJ1-2,CASGSGVVGYTF,TGTGCCAGCGGATCGGGGGTCGTCGGCTACACCTTC
TRBV5-6,.,.,TRBJ1-4,CASSPTGRGGNEKLFF,TGTGCCAGCAGCCCCACCGGGAGGGGTGGGAATGAAAAACTGTTTTTT
TRBV7-8,.,.,TRBJ2-3,CASSLARGSGTSTDTQYF,TGTGCCAGCAGCTTAGCACGGGGTTCCGGTACTAGCACAGATACGCAGTATTTT
TRBV5-4,few,TRBD2,TRBJ2-7,CASSGTSGRLEQYF,TGTGCCAGCAGCGGGACTAGCGGGAGACTCGAGCAGTACTTC
TRBV28,few,.,TRBJ2-1,CASSRGGDNEQFF,TGTGCCAGCAGTAGGGGGGGCGACAATGAGCAGTTCTTC
TRBV5-1,.,TRBD2,TRBJ2-1,CASSLEGLEYNEQFF,TGCGCCAGCAGCTTGGAGGGACTAGAATACAATGAGCAGTTCTTC
TRBV19,.,TRBD2,TRBJ2-7,CASSIGGSSYEQYF,TGTGCCAGTAGTATCGGGGGGAGCTCCTACGAGCAGTACTTC
TRBV10-2,.,.,TRBJ2-2,CASSEGVGPGELFF,TGCGCCAGCAGTGAAGGGGTAGGGCCCGGGGAGCTGTTTTTT
TRBV27,.,TRBD2,TRBJ2-5,CASRFTGGGETQYF,TGTGCCAGCAGGTTCACAGGCGGGGGGGAGACCCAGTACTTC
TRBV15,.,.,TRBJ1-2,CATSRDRRLGGYTF,TGTGCCACCAGCAGAGATAGGCGGCTCGGTGGCTACACCTTC
TRBV9,.,TRBD2,TRBJ2-3,CASSEPLAGGQIDTQYF,TGTGCCAGCAGCGAGCCTCTAGCGGGAGGGCAAATAGATACGCAGTATTTT
TRBV18,.,.,TRBJ2-5,CASSLVAGRWETQYF,TGTGCCAGCTCCTTAGTCGCGGGGCGCTGGGAGACCCAGTACTTC
TRBV2,.,.,TRBJ1-2,CASRGNNYGYTF,TGTGCCAGCAGGGGCAACAACTATGGCTACACCTTC
TRBV27,.,.,TRBJ1-1,CASGAGTEAFF,TGTGCCAGCGGGGCAGGCACTGAAGCTTTCTTT
TRBV5-4,.,TRBD1,TRBJ1-2,CASRGQGSHGYTF,TGTGCCAGCAGGGGACAGGGGAGTCACGGCTACACCTTC
TRBV5-1,.,TRBD2,TRBJ2-1,CASSTGLAGYRNEQFF,TGCGCCAGCAGCACGGGACTAGCGGGATATCGGAATGAGCAGTTCTTC
TRBV7-9,.,.,TRBJ2-5,CASSSRLQGQETQYF,TGTGCCAGCAGCTCTCGATTACAGGGACAAGAGACCCAGTACTTC
TRBV27,.,.,TRBJ2-7,CASRSPGYEQYF,TGTGCCAGCAGGAGCCCGGGCTACGAGCAGTACTTC
TRBV30,once,.,TRBJ2-7,CAWLGKGRTYEQYF,TGTGCCTGGTTGGGTAAGGGGCGCACCTACGAGCAGTACTTC